This note documents a single T cell receptor (beta chain) sequence. Its antigen remains undetermined. No base-level quality is on record; no much larger clone is a single base apart. The sample originates from a study of cytomegalovirus exposure and HLA in healthy donors (dated by TCRdb to 2016 to 2017). About the investigation overall: According to an earlier analysis of 450 to 650 of the donors, about 179 million T cells yielded some 110 million unique TCR beta sequences and about 280 Gb of sequence data. A later analysis re-analyzed previously published TCR beta repertoires from 666 donors and added high-resolution HLA genotyping to study TCR occurrence patterns. The number of typed donors differed by locus: 629-630 for A, B, C, DRB1 and DQB1; approximately 540 for DQA1; approximately 610 for DPA1; and about 450 for DPB1. Using immunosequencing, the study profiled T cell repertoires from fewer than 850 subjects and related those repertoires to cytomegalovirus serostatus. Donor age, sex, ethnicity and CMV serostatus were compiled alongside the repertoire data. Along with the roughly 670-subject first cohort, a separate validation cohort of over 90 different subjects was used. Four to six DR-DQ haplotypes were handled as single units for association and clustering, since linkage in the cohort was strong. Among some 410 genotyped donors of the cohort, an average of approximately 240,000 unique TCR beta nucleotide sequences were sequenced per donor, approximately 20% of them non-productive. An early release that covered fewer than 800 HLA-typed donors contained 250 to 350 gigabases of sequencing data and roughly 84 million unique TCR sequences. An earlier analysis of 587 of the donors applied high-throughput TCR beta sequencing to assess whether each TCR beta V gene segment acted as functional or pseudogenic. The study aimed to test whether cataloging public T cell receptors could reveal signatures of past pathogen exposure. High-throughput TCR immunosequencing, statistical association of individual TCRs with disease status, and machine learning were combined to predict cytomegalovirus infection status. All discovery cohort repertoires had been generated using a single sequencing platform. Of the approximately 400 genotyped donors, more than 75% were placed in the genetic ancestry cluster associated with self-reported Caucasian donors. Rather than drawing on any new phenotypic data, the later analysis identified candidate immune exposures from TCR beta sequences and the way those sequences occurred across donors. HLA typing included class I and class II loci at four-digit resolution. Genome-wide SNP genotypes for about 55% of the roughly 670 donors were used in a later genetic analysis, which treated that subset as a discovery cohort. What the authors observed across the whole study: A cluster of highly shared sequence variants was judged likely to represent a technical artifact of the sequencing pipeline. When HLA alleles, especially DR and DQ, strongly co-occurred, attributing TCR associations to individual alleles was difficult. At a false discovery rate of 0.05, a later analysis linked 15,000 to 20,000 TCR beta sequences to specific HLA alleles. Most TCR sequences were seen in very few donors, while some public TCRs were found in many individuals. Some IMGT-functional V segments, including TRBV6-2 and TRBV6-3, could not be distinguished by the 87-base-pair reads and were therefore excluded. In vitro tests confirmed that a few of the cytomegalovirus-associated TCR beta chains recognize cytomegalovirus antigens. According to the authors, the approach could potentially be generalized to other disease states and immunological phenotypes. An earlier analysis of around 600 of the donors showed that most TCR beta V segments appeared in productive rearrangements either about 90% or about 30% of the time, which broadly matched IMGT annotations. The earlier analysis of almost 600 of the donors excluded roughly 16 rarely observed V segments, including chromosome 9 orphons, because counts were too low. The classifier was reported to diagnose cytomegalovirus status with high specificity and sensitivity in both the original and validation cohorts. Sequencing depth was assumed to be roughly uniform across donors in the presence/absence analyses, though that assumption may not hold. Correlated functional status among segregating V segments might reflect linkage disequilibrium, but an unknown experimental factor could not be ruled out. According to a later analysis, parvovirus B19, influenza, CMV and Epstein-Barr virus appeared linked to several top co-occurrence clusters. Only TCR beta chains were sequenced in this cohort, and the absence of alpha or paired-chain data limited detectable features. In the study, some 160 TCR beta chains were listed as associated with cytomegalovirus. In a later analysis, the rate of TCR association differed among HLA loci, with DRB1 alleles having the most associated TCRs and HLA-C alleles having the fewest. Because some donors lacked HLA typing at each locus, the association tests relied only on the typed subset. A further reported finding was that TCR beta sequences accurately predicted the HLA-A and HLA-B alleles for most subjects in the first cohort. Compared with the roughly 700-donor mean, donors in an Asian-associated ancestry cluster had fewer N-insertions in productive TCRs, according to a later genetic analysis. A later analysis found that most CMV-associated TCR beta chains appeared HLA-restricted, with HLA associations seemingly driven largely by CMV exposure. An association between a missense DCLRE1C variant and V-gene and J-gene trimming of TCR beta chains was found in a later genetic analysis and replicated in an independent cohort. A later analysis found that HLA-associated TCR beta chains were more clonally expanded and had lower generation probabilities than equally common non-associated chains. CMV serostatus was the only immune exposure information available for the cohort.

The cohort consisted of 600 or so healthy bone marrow donors. At the time of sampling, all cohort members were nominally healthy, though unrecorded immune exposures were likely present. The donor was CMV seronegative and was included in the group of a few hundred seronegative cohort members. A peripheral blood sample was collected from each donor, and TCR beta sequencing was performed on peripheral blood mononuclear cells. Genomic DNA was extracted from the blood cell samples with the Qiagen DNeasy Blood Extraction Kit. V trim: 3 bases; J trim: 10 bases; unmatched bases: 7. CDR1 SGDLS and CDR2 YYNGEE are derived from the germline V gene. The CDR3, cysteine through phenylalanine, is 14 amino acids long. Only the CDR3 DNA is retained, 42 bases long and in frame from the first base. Libraries were made using the immunoSEQ multiplex PCR assay. For the multiplex PCR, a mixture combining 60 forward primers for TCR Vbeta segments and 13 reverse primers for TCR Jbeta segments was used. The CDR3 region of rearranged TCR beta genes was amplified from genomic DNA by a multiplex PCR assay. The amplified TCR beta libraries were sequenced on the Illumina HiSeq System as 87-base-pair reads. In the authors' own workflow: Across the 500 to 850 repertoires, a later analysis counted tens of millions of unique TCR beta chains, approximately 10 million of which were shared by at least two donors. A nearest-neighbor algorithm error-corrected the raw reads and collapsed the reads into unique sequences, merging closely related sequences to remove PCR and sequencing errors. V, D and J gene segments were assigned by aligning CDR3 sequences to IMGT reference sequences. For a sequence to be retained, at least a six-nucleotide match to both a V gene segment and a J gene segment was required. Rearrangements were classified as productive when the CDR3 lacked stop codons and remained in frame with V and J, and all other rearrangements were classified as non-productive. CDR3 was defined by IMGT convention, running from the second conserved V-encoded cysteine to the conserved J-encoded phenylalanine. The earlier analysis of approximately 500 of the donors excluded sequences that lacked an unambiguous match to a single V gene segment. An earlier analysis of around 600 of the donors classified V segments as functional when productive rearrangements were above 56.7% and as segregating when the standard deviation between donors was above 5%. To diagnose cytomegalovirus status from the catalog of TCR beta chain sequences, a statistical classification framework was built. In a later analysis, TCR nucleotide sequences were compared against IMGT/GENE-DB human TR gene sequences so that V and J genes could be assigned. In a later analysis, CDR3 sequences and most-parsimonious VDJ recombination scenarios were assigned using the TCRdist pipeline. A later analysis defined each TCR beta chain by its CDR3 amino acid sequence plus V-gene family, and excluded reads lacking a unique V-gene family. To address suspected cross-contamination and a sequencing artifact, a later analysis removed 450 to 700 highly shared, low-generation-probability nucleotide sequences. In a later analysis, a clonal expansion index was calculated for each public chain from normalized within-repertoire ranks of inferred template counts. In a later analysis, generation probabilities were computed using a VDJ recombination model fitted to out-of-frame rearrangements, and the results were checked against IGoR. Hypergeometric tests were used in a later analysis to score TCR-TCR, TCR-HLA and TCR-CMV co-occurrence, with a repertoire-size bias correction applied to the TCR pairs. To estimate false discovery rates, a later analysis permuted the HLA or CMV assignments 20 times. A later analysis grouped co-occurring TCRs with DBSCAN, adding TCRdist sequence similarity when clustering within HLA-allele-positive subsets. Co-occurrence clustering excluded repertoires with fewer than 30,000 or more than 120,000 public chains, plus five with anomalous nucleotide sharing. What TCRdb holds here is the immuneACCESS table cut down to in-frame rearrangements. Part of the clones is not present; checked against another copy, under half of the missing clones reflect an unresolved V gene, and the others are unexplained. Clonal size and the V and J genes are those of that table, whereas D and trimming came from the DNA. Present in this sample are approximately 220,000 clones, around 80% of which were seen just once. The top ten hold around 16% of the sample.

The clonotype was recovered from a man aged 40-49 years in good health and CMV-seronegative. Sequencing used PBMCs. The rearranged segments are TRBV9 and TRBJ1-4; TRBD1 lines up with 9 middle nucleotides. CDR3 loop: CASSATGGGGKLFF. The nucleotide sequence is given as TGTGCCAGCAGCGCCACAGGGGGCGGTGGAAAACTGTTTTTT.